The 10 T cell receptor beta chains reported below all come from one sample, sequenced in a study of glioma-infiltrating T cells. Amplification of TCR alpha and beta CDR3 regions from RNA used iRepertoire nested multiplex PCR. TCRdb re-called the multiplex PCR reads through MiXCR, storing one row per CDR3 protein. The sample lists over 90,000 distinct CDR3 sequences; 25% to 35% were seen once. Sample: glioma tissue, nonneoplastic brain tissue, or PBMCs (not recorded which). Receptors were obtained from a human donor with low-grade glioma or glioblastoma, undergoing nonglioma brain surgery, or in good health (not recorded which).

This clonotype was seen many times. The chain links TRBV3-1 to TRBJ2-7; D uncertain. CDR1 is LGHDT and CDR2 is YNNKEL in the germline V gene (reference sequence). The germline V and J ends were trimmed by 0 bases and 2 bases, with 11 bases remaining between them. This CDR3 comprises 15 residues. The CDR3 loop reads CASSQDVAAPYEQYF. The CDR3 DNA reads TGTGCCAGCAGCCAAGATGTGGCGGCTCCCTACGAGCAGTACTTC.

This clonotype has only a few counts. A much larger clone differs by one base, so this may be a read error. CDR3 DNA: TGTGCCAGCATACCCGGACAGCCATACGAGCAGTACTTC. This gives the protein CASIPGQPYEQYF. This chain uses TRBV6-1 with TRBJ2-7; tentatively, D is TRBD1 (6 bases). The CDR3 loop spans 13 amino acids. The V end lost 7 bases, the J end lost 4 bases, and 14 bases lay between the germline ends. Germline CDR1 MNHNS, CDR2 SASEGT.

This clonotype was detected only once. This chain uses TRBV4-3 with TRBJ1-3, with no clear D. CDR1 and CDR2 (germline): LGHNA, YSLEER. Trimming removed 2 bases from V and 0 bases from J, with 8 bases in between. This CDR3 has 15 amino acids. CDR3 nucleotides: TGCGCCAGCAGCCAAAGTCTTAGCTCTGGAAACACCATATATTTT. This encodes CASSQSLSSGNTIYF.

This clonotype showed up just a few times. The rearrangement links TRBV5-4 to TRBJ2-7; TRBD1 agrees at 9 bases. The V gene's germline CDR1 is SGHNT and CDR2 YYREEE (reference sequence). This CDR3 is 12 amino acids long. Losses at the gene ends were 6 bases for V and 7 bases for J; bases not matched to a gene: 5. In DNA, the CDR3 is TGTGCCAGCAACAGACAGGGGGGTGAGCAGTACTTC. This translates into CASNRQGGEQYF.

V and J are TRBV3-1 and TRBJ2-3, with D tentatively TRBD1 or TRBD2 (7 bases each). The CDR3 loop spans 14 amino acids. V was cut by 5 bases and J by 12 bases, with 21 bases left in between. In germline, CDR1 is LGHDT, CDR2 YNNKEL (reference sequence). The CDR3 DNA reads as TGTGCCAGCAGCGGACTAGGACAGGCGGGGCCCCAGTATTTT. Its translation: CASSGLGQAGPQYF.

Concerning this clonotype: At one boundary the junction diverges from the germline segment, which might be a read error. The V and J genes are TRBV5-1 and TRBJ1-1, with 8 bases fitting TRBD1. The CDR3 sequence is 14 residues long. Germline lookup yields CDR1 SGHRS and CDR2 YFSETQ. CDR3 amino acids: CASSWGQARTESFF. DNA of the CDR3: TGCGCCAGCAGCTGGGGACAGGCTCGCACTGAATCTTTCTTT.

This clonotype was recorded many times. V is TRBV6-6 and J is TRBJ1-3; possibly TRBD1 for D (5 bases). The V gene's germline CDR1 is MNHNY and CDR2 SVGAGI (reference sequence). This CDR3 region has 16 residues. V gave up 0 bases and J gave up 3 bases, with 12 bases separating them. This chain's CDR3 is CASSYSREVGGNTIYF. CDR3 in DNA: TGTGCCAGCAGTTACTCCAGGGAGGTTGGTGGAAACACCATATATTTT.

The sample holds many counts of this clonotype. The chain links TRBV7-9 to TRBJ2-1; D unresolved. The length of the CDR3 is 12 residues. The germline V gene encodes CDR1 SEHNR and CDR2 FQNEAQ (reference sequence). V was trimmed by 2 bases and J by 12 bases, leaving 11 bases between them. The CDR3 loop is CASSLYGESQFF. CDR3 sequence (DNA): TGTGCCAGCAGCTTATATGGTGAATCGCAGTTCTTC.

V gene TRBV12-3 or TRBV12-4 combines with J gene TRBJ2-3, with no clear D. This CDR3 comprises 13 residues. Trimming cost V 4 bases and J 2 bases, with 7 bases left between them. CDR3 loop: CASSSTNTDTQYF. The CDR3 DNA follows: TGTGCCAGCAGTTCCACGAACACAGATACGCAGTATTTT.

This clonotype was counted at least ten times. This chain links TRBV24-1 with TRBJ1-2; D unclear. V lost 9 bases and J 4 bases, leaving 11 bases between the germline ends. The CDR3 contains 12 residues. The germline gives CDR1 KGHDR, CDR2 SFDVKD. Here the CDR3 reads CATGDYRYGYTF. CDR3 bases: TGTGCCACCGGAGATTACCGCTATGGCTACACCTTC.